The source of this T cell receptor (beta chain) is a study of blood T cell repertoires in COVID-19. For the study at large: COVID-19 samples, acute and convalescent, were from the United States, Italy and Spain. PBMCs, B-cell-depleted T cells, or T cells were the source of the cDNA or gDNA that made up the material.

Study processing details: Reference gene primer amplification gave estimated nucleated cell counts. TCRdb's copy holds only in-frame clones and misses some; the assay was immunoSEQ multiplex PCR. That table is the source of V, J and clone size, and D and trimming were worked out from the DNA. The data show approximately 210,000 clones, 84% seen once. The CDR3 runs to 15 residues. V was shortened by 4 bases and J by 4 bases, with 17 bases between the two germline ends. Per the germline V gene, CDR1 is SGHRS and CDR2 is YFSETQ. Seattle cases were enrolled at active infection and followed longitudinally.

The specimen was peripheral blood. The receptor comes from a woman aged 80 or over with COVID-19, enrolled during active disease. This rearrangement joins TRBV5-1 to TRBJ1-2, with a possible D match to TRBD1 (5 bases). The CDR3 protein is CASSLTPGRGYGYTF. The CDR3, as DNA: TGCGCCAGCAGCCTCACCCCCGGGAGGGGCTATGGCTACACCTTC. The variable domain in full, completed from reference TRBV5-1 and TRBJ1-2, reads KAGVTQTPRYLIKTRGQQVTLSCSPISGHRSVSWYQQTPGQGLQFLFEYFSETQRNKGNFPGRFSGRQFSNSRSEMNVSTLELGDSALYLCASSLTPGRGYGYTFGSGTRLTVV.